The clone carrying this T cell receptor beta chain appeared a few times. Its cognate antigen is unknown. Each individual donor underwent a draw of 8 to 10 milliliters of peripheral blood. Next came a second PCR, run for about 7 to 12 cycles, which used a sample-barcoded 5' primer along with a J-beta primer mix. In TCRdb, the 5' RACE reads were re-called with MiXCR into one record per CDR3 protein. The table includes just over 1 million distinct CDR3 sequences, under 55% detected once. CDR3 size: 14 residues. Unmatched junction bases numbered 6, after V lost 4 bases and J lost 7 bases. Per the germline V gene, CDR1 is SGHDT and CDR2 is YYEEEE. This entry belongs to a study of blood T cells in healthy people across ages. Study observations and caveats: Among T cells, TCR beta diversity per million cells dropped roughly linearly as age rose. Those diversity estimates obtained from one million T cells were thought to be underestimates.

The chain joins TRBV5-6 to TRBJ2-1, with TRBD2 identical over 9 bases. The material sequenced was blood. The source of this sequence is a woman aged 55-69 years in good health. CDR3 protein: CASSGIAGGNEQFF. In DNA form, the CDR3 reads TGTGCCAGCAGCGGTATTGCGGGAGGGAATGAGCAGTTCTTC.